This is a list of T cell receptor beta chains from one sample in a study of identical twins. TCRdb ran MiXCR on the 5' RACE reads and lists one entry per CDR3 protein. The sample consists of 200,000 to 300,000 distinct CDR3 sequences, around 7% of them appearing once. These data were likewise used in another study, on yellow fever vaccine responses in identical twins.

Sequences were obtained from memory (CD45RO+) T cells sorted from blood. The receptors originated from a woman between 18 and 29 years old in good health. The CDR3 runs from the conserved cysteine through the conserved F or W. Fields, in order: D gene, CDR3 length, J gene, V gene, clone size, CDR3 protein, CDR3 DNA. A D gene is named only where the DNA matches it firmly. Expanded clones are given a class, and other clones once, few, many or no size at all.

d_gene: TRBD2
len: 16
j_gene: TRBJ2-1
v_gene: TRBV12-3/TRBV12-4
abundance: many
CDR3aa: CASSLLASGGLNEQFF
CDR3nt: TGTGCCAGCAGTTTATTGGCTAGCGGGGGACTAAATGAGCAGTTCTTC

d_gene: -
len: 13
j_gene: TRBJ2-7
v_gene: TRBV5-6
abundance: -
CDR3aa: CASSRYSILRQYF
CDR3nt: TGTGCCAGCAGCCGTTACAGCATATTACGGCAGTACTTC

d_gene: TRBD1
len: 16
j_gene: TRBJ2-5
v_gene: TRBV28
abundance: -
CDR3aa: CASSYDRDPIRETQYF
CDR3nt: TGTGCCAGCAGCTACGACAGGGACCCCATCCGAGAGACCCAGTACTTC

d_gene: TRBD2
len: 14
j_gene: TRBJ2-3
v_gene: TRBV4-1
abundance: -
CDR3aa: CASSQEGKLAGYYF
CDR3nt: TGCGCCAGCAGCCAAGAGGGTAAGCTAGCGGGATATTATTTT

d_gene: TRBD2
len: 14
j_gene: TRBJ2-3
v_gene: TRBV12-3/TRBV12-4
abundance: few
CDR3aa: CASTVAGVGDTQYF
CDR3nt: TGTGCCAGCACCGTAGCGGGAGTTGGAGATACGCAGTATTTT

d_gene: -
len: 14
j_gene: TRBJ2-3
v_gene: TRBV14
abundance: many
CDR3aa: CASSQSRGADTQYF
CDR3nt: TGTGCCAGCAGCCAAAGCAGGGGGGCAGATACGCAGTATTTT

d_gene: -
len: 15
j_gene: TRBJ2-1
v_gene: TRBV6-9
abundance: many
CDR3aa: CASSYIPLPNNEQFF
CDR3nt: TGTGCCAGCAGTTATATCCCTCTTCCCAACAATGAGCAGTTCTTC

d_gene: TRBD2
len: 20
j_gene: TRBJ2-7
v_gene: TRBV20-1
abundance: few
CDR3aa: CSAEKIPGLAGGFLSYEQYF
CDR3nt: TGCAGTGCAGAGAAGATCCCGGGACTAGCGGGAGGCTTTCTCTCCTACGAGCAGTACTTC

d_gene: -
len: 15
j_gene: TRBJ1-1
v_gene: TRBV10-1
abundance: once
CDR3aa: CASSKRREVRTEAFF
CDR3nt: TGCGCCAGCAGTAAAAGACGGGAGGTTCGGACTGAAGCTTTCTTT

d_gene: -
len: 14
j_gene: TRBJ1-2
v_gene: TRBV5-1
abundance: -
CDR3aa: CASSEGPIPYGYTF
CDR3nt: TGCGCCAGCAGCGAGGGACCCATTCCCTATGGCTACACCTTC

d_gene: -
len: 13
j_gene: TRBJ1-6
v_gene: TRBV7-9
abundance: few
CDR3aa: CASSPGSNSPLHF
CDR3nt: TGTGCCAGCAGTCCGGGCTCAAATTCACCCCTCCACTTT

d_gene: TRBD1
len: 17
j_gene: TRBJ2-2
v_gene: TRBV5-1
abundance: many
CDR3aa: CASSLFRTGKDTGELFF
CDR3nt: TGCGCCAGCAGCTTGTTTCGGACAGGGAAGGATACCGGGGAGCTGTTTTTT

d_gene: TRBD2
len: 15
j_gene: TRBJ2-3
v_gene: TRBV6-5
abundance: once
CDR3aa: CASSTSGGGTDTQYF
CDR3nt: TGTGCCAGTAGTACTAGCGGGGGGGGGACAGATACGCAGTATTTT

d_gene: -
len: 13
j_gene: TRBJ1-1
v_gene: TRBV20-1
abundance: many
CDR3aa: CSARRGEGTEAFF
CDR3nt: TGCAGTGCTAGAAGGGGGGAGGGCACTGAAGCTTTCTTT

d_gene: -
len: 14
j_gene: TRBJ1-5
v_gene: TRBV6-2/TRBV6-3
abundance: few
CDR3aa: CASSFGRGSQPQHF
CDR3nt: TGTGCCAGCAGTTTCGGCAGGGGTAGTCAGCCCCAGCATTTT

d_gene: TRBD2
len: 15
j_gene: TRBJ2-2
v_gene: TRBV12-3/TRBV12-4
abundance: few
CDR3aa: CAVLAGVGNTGELFF
CDR3nt: TGTGCCGTGCTAGCGGGAGTGGGGAACACCGGGGAGCTGTTTTTT

d_gene: TRBD2
len: 17
j_gene: TRBJ2-1
v_gene: TRBV14
abundance: few
CDR3aa: CASSPPGLAGAYNEQFF
CDR3nt: TGTGCCAGCAGCCCGCCGGGACTAGCGGGAGCCTACAATGAGCAGTTCTTC

d_gene: TRBD1
len: 14
j_gene: TRBJ1-5
v_gene: TRBV6-5
abundance: many
CDR3aa: CASSYVQGGQPQHF
CDR3nt: TGTGCCAGCAGTTACGTACAGGGGGGTCAGCCCCAGCATTTT

d_gene: -
len: 15
j_gene: TRBJ2-7
v_gene: TRBV12-3/TRBV12-4
abundance: few
CDR3aa: CASSTGPRSSYEQYF
CDR3nt: TGTGCCAGCAGTACGGGGCCCAGGAGCTCCTACGAGCAGTACTTC

d_gene: -
len: 15
j_gene: TRBJ2-3
v_gene: TRBV12-3/TRBV12-4
abundance: -
CDR3aa: CASSPRSGPSSDKYF
CDR3nt: TGTGCCAGCAGTCCACGCTCGGGACCATCAAGTGATAAGTATTTT

d_gene: TRBD2
len: 19
j_gene: TRBJ2-5
v_gene: TRBV30
abundance: -
CDR3aa: CAWSNTGRRGLLAVETQYF
CDR3nt: TGTGCCTGGAGTAACACAGGGCGAAGGGGTTTACTAGCGGTGGAGACCCAGTACTTC

d_gene: -
len: 13
j_gene: TRBJ2-5
v_gene: TRBV7-8
abundance: many
CDR3aa: CASRRQPQETQYF
CDR3nt: TGTGCCAGCAGACGACAGCCTCAAGAGACCCAGTACTTC

d_gene: -
len: 14
j_gene: TRBJ2-3
v_gene: TRBV28
abundance: many
CDR3aa: CASSSRPGADTQYF
CDR3nt: TGTGCCAGCAGCTCCCGGCCGGGGGCAGATACGCAGTATTTT

d_gene: -
len: 16
j_gene: TRBJ2-3
v_gene: TRBV29-1
abundance: many
CDR3aa: CSVEGAGRKTTDTQYF
CDR3nt: TGCAGCGTTGAAGGGGCCGGACGCAAGACCACAGATACGCAGTATTTT

d_gene: -
len: 15
j_gene: TRBJ1-3
v_gene: TRBV12-3/TRBV12-4
abundance: -
CDR3aa: CASSFYQGGGNTIYF
CDR3nt: TGTGCCAGCAGTTTCTACCAAGGGGGAGGAAACACCATATATTTT

d_gene: -
len: 12
j_gene: TRBJ2-7
v_gene: TRBV12-3/TRBV12-4
abundance: -
CDR3aa: CAGKTDSYEQYF
CDR3nt: TGTGCCGGCAAGACGGATTCCTACGAGCAGTACTTC

d_gene: -
len: 13
j_gene: TRBJ1-2
v_gene: TRBV6-1
abundance: -
CDR3aa: CASRRQWEYGYTF
CDR3nt: TGTGCCAGCAGACGACAGTGGGAATATGGCTACACCTTC

d_gene: TRBD1
len: 15
j_gene: TRBJ2-3
v_gene: TRBV6-1
abundance: -
CDR3aa: CASSDQTGGRDTQYF
CDR3nt: TGTGCCAGCAGTGACCAGACAGGGGGCAGAGATACGCAGTATTTT

d_gene: -
len: 14
j_gene: TRBJ2-3
v_gene: TRBV11-2
abundance: many
CDR3aa: CASSRPTGSDTQYF
CDR3nt: TGTGCCAGCAGCAGACCCACAGGGTCAGATACGCAGTATTTT

d_gene: -
len: 14
j_gene: TRBJ1-5
v_gene: TRBV3-1
abundance: few
CDR3aa: CASSQGYSNQPQHF
CDR3nt: TGTGCCAGCAGCCAAGGATATAGCAATCAGCCCCAGCATTTT

d_gene: TRBD2
len: 17
j_gene: TRBJ2-1
v_gene: TRBV12-3/TRBV12-4
abundance: -
CDR3aa: CASSLLRLAGGHNEQFF
CDR3nt: TGTGCCAGCAGTTTACTACGACTAGCGGGAGGGCACAATGAGCAGTTCTTC

d_gene: -
len: 13
j_gene: TRBJ2-5
v_gene: TRBV7-7
abundance: few
CDR3aa: CASSLHGVETQYF
CDR3nt: TGTGCCAGCAGCTTACACGGGGTGGAGACCCAGTACTTC